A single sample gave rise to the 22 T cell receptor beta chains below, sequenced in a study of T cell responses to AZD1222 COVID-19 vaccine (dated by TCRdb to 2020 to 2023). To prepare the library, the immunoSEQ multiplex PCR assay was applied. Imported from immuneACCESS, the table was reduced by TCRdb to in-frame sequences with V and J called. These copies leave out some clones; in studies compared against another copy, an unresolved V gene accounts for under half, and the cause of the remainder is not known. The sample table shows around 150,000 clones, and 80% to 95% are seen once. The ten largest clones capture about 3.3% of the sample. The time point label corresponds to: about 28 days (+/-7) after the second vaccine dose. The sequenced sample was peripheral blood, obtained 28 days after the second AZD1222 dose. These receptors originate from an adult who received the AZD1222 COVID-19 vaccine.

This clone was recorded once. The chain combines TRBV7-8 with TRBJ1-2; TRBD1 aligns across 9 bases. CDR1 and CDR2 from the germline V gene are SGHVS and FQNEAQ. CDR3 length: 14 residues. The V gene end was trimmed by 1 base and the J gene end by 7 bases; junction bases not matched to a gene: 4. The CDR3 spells CASSLGDREGGYTF. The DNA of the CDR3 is TGTGCCAGCAGCTTAGGGGACAGGGAAGGTGGCTACACCTTC.

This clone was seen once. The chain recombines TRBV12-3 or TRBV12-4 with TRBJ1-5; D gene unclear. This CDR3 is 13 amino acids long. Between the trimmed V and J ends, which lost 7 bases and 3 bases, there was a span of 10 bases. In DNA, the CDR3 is TGTGCCAGCACCGGCGGGGTCAATCAGCCCCAGCATTTT. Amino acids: CASTGGVNQPQHF.

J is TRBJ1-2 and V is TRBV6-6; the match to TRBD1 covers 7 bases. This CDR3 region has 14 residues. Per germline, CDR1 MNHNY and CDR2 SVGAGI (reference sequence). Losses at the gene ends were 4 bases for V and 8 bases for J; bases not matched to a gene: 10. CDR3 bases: TGTGCCAGCAGTTTTCCCGACAGGGTCGGAGGCTACACCTTC. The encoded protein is CASSFPDRVGGYTF.

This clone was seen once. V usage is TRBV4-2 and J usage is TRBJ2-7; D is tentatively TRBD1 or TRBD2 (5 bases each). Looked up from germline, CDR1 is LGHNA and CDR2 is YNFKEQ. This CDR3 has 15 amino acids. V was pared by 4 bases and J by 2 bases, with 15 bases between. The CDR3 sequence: CASSRDSGTTYEQYF. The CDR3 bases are TGTGCCAGCAGCCGCGACAGCGGAACAACCTACGAGCAGTACTTC.

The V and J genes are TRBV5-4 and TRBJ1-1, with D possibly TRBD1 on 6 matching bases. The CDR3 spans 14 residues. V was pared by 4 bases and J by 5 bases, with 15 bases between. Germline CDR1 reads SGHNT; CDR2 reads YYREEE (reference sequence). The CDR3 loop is CASSPWGGGTEAFF. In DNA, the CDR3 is TGTGCCAGCAGCCCGTGGGGAGGGGGGACTGAAGCTTTCTTT.

Written as DNA, the CDR3 is TGTGCCAGCAGCCGTATGGACACTGAAGCTTTCTTT. It is translated as CASSRMDTEAFF. The rearrangement links TRBV6-6 to TRBJ1-1; unclear D gene. CDR3 size: 12 residues. Trimming left V 6 bases short and J 3 bases short, with 8 bases between. Per germline, CDR1 MNHNY and CDR2 SVGAGI (reference sequence).

CDR3 in amino acids: CASSQEAGDRYTGELFF. CDR3 nucleotides: TGCGCCAGCAGCCAAGAAGCAGGGGACCGTTACACCGGGGAGCTGTTTTTT. V usage is TRBV4-1 and J usage is TRBJ2-2, with D possibly TRBD1 on 6 matching bases. V was pared by 0 bases and J by 3 bases, with 14 bases between. CDR1 is MGHRA, CDR2 YSYEKL, per germline. This CDR3 contains 17 residues.

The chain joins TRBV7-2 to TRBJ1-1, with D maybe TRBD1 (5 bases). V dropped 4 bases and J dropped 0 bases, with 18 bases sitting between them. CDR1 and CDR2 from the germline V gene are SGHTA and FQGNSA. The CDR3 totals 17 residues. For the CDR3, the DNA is TGTGCCAGCAGCTCCGACCCCCTGACAGATTTGAACACTGAAGCTTTCTTT. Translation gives CASSSDPLTDLNTEAFF. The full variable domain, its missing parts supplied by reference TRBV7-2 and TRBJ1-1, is GAGVSQSPSNKVTEKGKDVELRCDPISGHTALYWYRQSLGQGLEFLIYFQGNSAPDKSGLPSDRFSAERTGGSVSTLTIQRTQQEDSAVYLCASSSDPLTDLNTEAFFGQGTRLTVV.

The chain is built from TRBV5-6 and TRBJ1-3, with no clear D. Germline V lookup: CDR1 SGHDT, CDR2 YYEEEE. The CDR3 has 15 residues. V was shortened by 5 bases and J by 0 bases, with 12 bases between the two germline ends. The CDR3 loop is CASSPPGSSGNTIYF. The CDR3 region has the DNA TGTGCCAGCAGTCCCCCCGGGAGCTCTGGAAACACCATATATTTT.

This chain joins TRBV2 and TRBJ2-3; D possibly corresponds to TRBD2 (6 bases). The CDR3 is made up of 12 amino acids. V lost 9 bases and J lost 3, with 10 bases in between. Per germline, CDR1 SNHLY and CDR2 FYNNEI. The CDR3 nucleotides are TGTGCCAGTCTTAGCGGTACAGATACGCAGTATTTT. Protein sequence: CASLSGTDTQYF.

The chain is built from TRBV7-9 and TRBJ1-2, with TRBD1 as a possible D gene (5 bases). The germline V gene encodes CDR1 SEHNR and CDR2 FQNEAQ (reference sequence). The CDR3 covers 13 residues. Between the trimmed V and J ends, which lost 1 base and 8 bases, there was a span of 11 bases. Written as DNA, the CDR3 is TGTGCCAGCAGCTTAGAAGGCGGGGACGGCTACACCTTC. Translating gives CASSLEGGDGYTF.

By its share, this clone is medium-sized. The CDR3 region is CASSPQQGAPLPYGYTF. CDR3 nucleotides: TGTGCCAGCTCACCACAGCAGGGCGCTCCACTTCCCTATGGCTACACCTTC. V gene TRBV18 combines with J gene TRBJ1-2; the D gene is possibly TRBD1 (5 bases). Per germline, CDR1 KGHSH and CDR2 LQKENI. The CDR3 totals 17 residues. V shed 1 base and J shed 4 bases, with 19 bases lying between them.

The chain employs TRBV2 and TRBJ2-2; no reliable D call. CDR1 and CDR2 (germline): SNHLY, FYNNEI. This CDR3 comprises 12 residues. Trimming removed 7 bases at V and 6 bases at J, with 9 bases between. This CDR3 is CASTEDSGELFF. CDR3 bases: TGTGCCAGCACCGAGGATTCCGGGGAGCTGTTTTTT. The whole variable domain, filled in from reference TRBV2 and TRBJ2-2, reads EPEVTQTPSHQVTQMGQEVILRCVPISNHLYFYWYRQILGQKVEFLVSFYNNEISEKSEIFDDQFSVERPDGSNFTLKIRSTKLEDSAMYFCASTEDSGELFFGEGSRLTVL.

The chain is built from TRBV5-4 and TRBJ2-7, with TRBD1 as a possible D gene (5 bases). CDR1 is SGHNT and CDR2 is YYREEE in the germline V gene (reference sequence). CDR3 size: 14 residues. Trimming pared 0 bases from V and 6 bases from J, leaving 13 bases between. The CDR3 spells CASSLARDRREQYF. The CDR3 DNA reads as TGTGCCAGCAGCTTGGCCAGGGATAGGCGCGAGCAGTACTTC.

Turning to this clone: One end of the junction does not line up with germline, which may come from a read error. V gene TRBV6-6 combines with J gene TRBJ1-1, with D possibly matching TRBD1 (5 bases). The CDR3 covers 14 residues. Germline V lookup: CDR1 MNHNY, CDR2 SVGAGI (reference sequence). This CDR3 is CASSNSGFVTEAFF. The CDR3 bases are TGTGCCAGCAGTAACTCAGGGTTTGTCACTGAAGCTTTCTTT.

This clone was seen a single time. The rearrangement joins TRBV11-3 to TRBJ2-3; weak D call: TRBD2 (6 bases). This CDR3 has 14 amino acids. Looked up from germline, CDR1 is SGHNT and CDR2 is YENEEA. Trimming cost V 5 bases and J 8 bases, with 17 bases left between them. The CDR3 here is CASSPGTQGGTQYF. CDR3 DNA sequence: TGTGCCAGCAGCCCAGGGACTCAGGGAGGTACGCAGTATTTT.

The CDR3 reads CASSFDRVNTGELFF. CDR3 nucleotides: TGCGCCAGCAGCTTCGACAGGGTGAACACCGGGGAGCTGTTTTTT. The chain links TRBV5-1 to TRBJ2-2; TRBD1 aligns across 7 bases. V lost 2 bases to trimming and J lost 1 base; unmatched junction nucleotides: 2. Germline CDR1 SGHRS, CDR2 YFSETQ. This CDR3 has 15 amino acids.

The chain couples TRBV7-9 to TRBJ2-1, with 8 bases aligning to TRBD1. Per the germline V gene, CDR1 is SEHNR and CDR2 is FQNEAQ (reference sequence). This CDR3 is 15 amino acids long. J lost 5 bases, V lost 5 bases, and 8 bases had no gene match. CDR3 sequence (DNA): TGTGCCAGCAGCCACCGGGACAGGACTAACAATGAGCAGTTCTTC. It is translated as CASSHRDRTNNEQFF.

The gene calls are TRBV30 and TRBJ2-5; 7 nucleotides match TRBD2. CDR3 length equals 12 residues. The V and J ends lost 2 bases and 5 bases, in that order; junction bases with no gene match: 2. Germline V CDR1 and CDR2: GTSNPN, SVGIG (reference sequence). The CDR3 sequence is CAWSKGGETQYF. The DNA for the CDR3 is TGTGCCTGGAGTAAGGGAGGGGAGACCCAGTACTTC.

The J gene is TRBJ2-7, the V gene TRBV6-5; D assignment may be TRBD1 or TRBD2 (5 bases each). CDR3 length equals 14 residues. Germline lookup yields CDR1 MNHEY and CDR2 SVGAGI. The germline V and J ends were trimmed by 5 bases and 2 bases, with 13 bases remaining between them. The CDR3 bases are TGTGCCAGCAGTCCCACCGGGACGCCCTACGAGCAGTACTTC. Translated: CASSPTGTPYEQYF.

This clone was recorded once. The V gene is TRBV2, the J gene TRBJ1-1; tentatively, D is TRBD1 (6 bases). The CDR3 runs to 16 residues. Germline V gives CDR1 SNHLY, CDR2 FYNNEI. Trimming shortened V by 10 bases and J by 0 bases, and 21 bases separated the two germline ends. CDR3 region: CATRLLNRAMNTEAFF. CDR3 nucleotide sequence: TGTGCCACCAGACTCCTAAACAGGGCCATGAACACTGAAGCTTTCTTT. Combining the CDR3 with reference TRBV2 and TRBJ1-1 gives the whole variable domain EPEVTQTPSHQVTQMGQEVILRCVPISNHLYFYWYRQILGQKVEFLVSFYNNEISEKSEIFDDQFSVERPDGSNFTLKIRSTKLEDSAMYFCATRLLNRAMNTEAFFGQGTRLTVV.

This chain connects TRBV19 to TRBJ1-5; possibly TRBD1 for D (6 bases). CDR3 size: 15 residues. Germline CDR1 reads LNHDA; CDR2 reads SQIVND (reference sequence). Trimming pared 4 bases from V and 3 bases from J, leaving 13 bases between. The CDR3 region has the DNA TGTGCCAGTAGTACAACAGGGTGGTCCAATCAGCCCCAGCATTTT. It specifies CASSTTGWSNQPQHF.